The present TCR beta chain was sequenced within a study of T cell responses to AZD1222 COVID-19 vaccine. Regarding the study as a whole: White British donors predominated, females outnumbered males, and clonal diversity was possibly underestimated. Nearly half of the spike-specific TCRs reportedly recognize variant regions that carry no mutations. The number of AZD1222 recipients seropositive at baseline was only 6 or 7.

The method was immunoSEQ multiplex PCR; TCRdb's version includes in-frame clones alone and lacks a portion of them. The sample shows approximately 77,000 clones, about 92% of them seen only once. Analyses pooled second doses at about 4 or about 12 weeks. Germline V gives CDR1 MNHNS, CDR2 SASEGT. This CDR3 is 14 amino acids long. Trimming took 2 bases from V and 4 from J; bases not matched to a gene: 4. Concerning this clone: Its antigen is not identified.

This TCR was recovered from an adult who received the AZD1222 COVID-19 vaccine. The starting material was peripheral blood, obtained 28 days after the second AZD1222 dose. The chain carries TRBV6-1 and TRBJ1-2, with TRBD1 matching 7 bases. CDR3 region: CASSERTGVYGYTF. The CDR3 bases are TGTGCCAGCAGTGAAAGGACAGGCGTCTATGGCTACACCTTC.